This TCR beta chain was profiled in a study of T-cell memory formation after mild COVID-19. Overall study context: Largely donor-specific TCR clusters were found. Study results and caveats: Some SARS-CoV-2-responding clones were already detected in memory before infection.

In this sample, this clonotype turned up many times. The antigen remains unidentified. Trimming took off 2 bases at V and 5 bases at J, with 10 bases between the two ends. The CDR3 spans 14 residues. From germline, CDR1 is SGHRS and CDR2 YFSETQ. TCRdb re-called the 5' RACE reads through MiXCR, storing one row per CDR3 protein. This table has 250,000 to 350,000 distinct CDR3 sequences, roughly 15% appearing once. The TCR was taken from a young man who had mild COVID-19 (a few samples of this study predate the infection). Cell type and time point are not known. This chain joins TRBV5-1 and TRBJ2-2; D may be TRBD1 (6 bases). The sample consisted of PBMCs or a T cell subset sorted from them (not recorded which). The CDR3 sequence is CASSLGQGTGELFF. In nucleotides, the CDR3 is TGCGCCAGCAGCTTAGGCCAGGGGACCGGGGAGCTGTTTTTT.